This T cell receptor beta chain was observed in a study of T cell responses to AZD1222 COVID-19 vaccine. Notes on the study in general: Two AZD1222 administrations were followed by greater Spike-specific TCR breadth and depth. AZD1222 recipients seropositive at baseline numbered only five to seven. It should be noted that donors were predominantly white British and more often female, and clonal diversity was possibly underestimated.

V lost 0 bases, J lost 0 bases, and 15 bases lay in between. This CDR3 contains 17 residues. Germline assignment: CDR1 SGHKS and CDR2 YYEKEE (reference sequence). Data came from immunoSEQ multiplex PCR; TCRdb stores just in-frame clones and leaves some out. The table lists about 120,000 clones, more than 85% of them singletons. As for this clone: Its antigen is still unknown.

The chain uses TRBV5-5 and TRBJ1-1; D is unclear. The source material was peripheral blood, sampled on day 0 of AZD1222 vaccination. The clonotype was recovered from an adult in good health. The CDR3 sequence: CASSLGTGSHMNTEAFF. Written as DNA, the CDR3 is TGTGCCAGCAGCTTGGGTACGGGTTCGCACATGAACACTGAAGCTTTCTTT.